Below, 21 T cell receptor beta chains from the same sample are listed, as sequenced in a study of shared clonotypes between healthy human individuals. Here immunoSEQ multiplex PCR was the method, and the copy in TCRdb shows in-frame clones only, minus some. This table holds some 1.5 million clones, around 97% found once. The source material was naive CD4+ T cells sorted from blood. The subset is: CD45RA+ positively selected. The receptor source for this set is a man younger than 45 in good health.

V and J are TRBV19 and TRBJ2-7; D might be TRBD1 (8 bases). Trimming took off 5 bases at V and 3 bases at J, with 20 bases between the two ends. Germline V gene data show CDR1 as LNHDA and CDR2 as SQIVND (reference sequence). The CDR3 is 16 residues long. CDR3 coding DNA: TGTGCCAGTAGTGCGGGGGCGGGACAGGTAGGCTACGAGCAGTACTTC. It yields the protein CASSAGAGQVGYEQYF.

The chain employs TRBV28 and TRBJ1-3; 8 positions agree with TRBD1. Germline V gene sequence: CDR1 MDHEN, CDR2 SYDVKM. With V trimmed by 3 bases and J by 5 bases, 6 bases remained unmatched. The CDR3 spans 15 residues. The CDR3 loop reads CASSFSGQARNTIYF. CDR3 bases: TGTGCCAGCAGTTTTTCGGGACAGGCAAGAAACACCATATATTTT.

The V and J genes are TRBV28 and TRBJ1-2; TRBD1 matches at 7 bases. Germline V gene lookup returns CDR1 MDHEN and CDR2 SYDVKM. The V and J ends lost 3 bases and 2 bases, in that order; junction bases with no gene match: 12. This CDR3 spans 17 amino acids. CDR3 in DNA: TGTGCCAGCAGTTTTAGACAGGGTTTGTCTGGAAACTATGGCTACACCTTC. Translated: CASSFRQGLSGNYGYTF.

The chain employs TRBV30 and TRBJ2-1; 8 nucleotides agree with TRBD2. Germline values: CDR1 GTSNPN, CDR2 SVGIG (reference sequence). The CDR3 extends over 14 amino acids. V was pared by 4 bases and J by 3 bases, with 5 bases of the junction left unmatched. CDR3 residues: CAWKGLAVYNEQFF. The CDR3 DNA is TGTGCCTGGAAAGGACTAGCAGTCTACAATGAGCAGTTCTTC.

The V call is TRBV7-2, the J call TRBJ2-7, with no clear D. Trimming removed 1 base at V and 3 bases at J, with 19 bases between. Germline V lookup: CDR1 SGHTA, CDR2 FQGNSA. The CDR3 runs 17 residues. The CDR3 DNA reads TGTGCCAGCAGCTTAGGACCACGAGGCCAGCTCTTCTACGAGCAGTACTTC. The encoded protein is CASSLGPRGQLFYEQYF.

The CDR3 region is CASSLGGVNTEAFF. CDR3 DNA sequence: TGTGCCAGCAGCTTAGGGGGAGTGAACACTGAAGCTTTCTTT. The rearrangement joins TRBV7-2 to TRBJ1-1; D uncertain. Germline values: CDR1 SGHTA, CDR2 FQGNSA. The CDR3 length is 14 residues. Trimming cost V 1 base and J 0 bases, with 6 bases left between them. The full variable domain, rest sourced from reference TRBV7-2 and TRBJ1-1, is GAGVSQSPSNKVTEKGKDVELRCDPISGHTALYWYRQSLGQGLEFLIYFQGNSAPDKSGLPSDRFSAERTGGSVSTLTIQRTQQEDSAVYLCASSLGGVNTEAFFGQGTRLTVV.

This chain uses TRBV5-1 with TRBJ2-2; possible D gene TRBD2, 6 bases. This CDR3 comprises 16 residues. Looked up from germline, CDR1 is SGHRS and CDR2 is YFSETQ. V lost 4 bases and J 1 base, leaving 14 bases between the germline ends. The CDR3 sequence is CASSGRVSGNTGELFF. The DNA of the CDR3 is TGCGCCAGCAGCGGGCGGGTTAGCGGGAACACCGGGGAGCTGTTTTTT.

This rearrangement joins TRBV9 to TRBJ2-2, with D hard to call. The germline V and J ends were trimmed by 8 bases and 5 bases, with 22 bases remaining between them. The V gene's germline CDR1 is SGDLS and CDR2 YYNGEE. The CDR3 contains 16 residues. CDR3 residues: CARPALRSVGTGELFF. DNA of the CDR3: TGTGCCAGACCCGCCCTGAGGTCTGTGGGGACCGGGGAGCTGTTTTTT. Combining the CDR3 with reference TRBV9 and TRBJ2-2 gives the whole variable domain DSGVTQTPKHLITATGQRVTLRCSPRSGDLSVYWYQQSLDQGLQFLIQYYNGEERAKGNILERFSAQQFPDLHSELNLSSLELGDSALYFCARPALRSVGTGELFFGEGSRLTVL.

V gene TRBV10-3 combines with J gene TRBJ1-1; 8 nucleotides agree with TRBD1. CDR1 and CDR2 from the germline V gene are ENHRY and SYGVKD. There are 12 residues in the CDR3. Unmatched junction bases numbered 4, after V lost 3 bases and J lost 10 bases. The chain's CDR3 is CAISEQGGRAFF. The CDR3 DNA follows: TGTGCCATCAGTGAACAGGGGGGAAGAGCTTTCTTT.

The chain joins TRBV25-1 to TRBJ1-1; perhaps TRBD1 as D (5 bases). Trimming cost V 8 bases and J 7 bases, with 17 bases left between them. This CDR3 has 13 residues. Germline assignment: CDR1 MGHDK and CDR2 SYGVNS. CDR3 DNA sequence: TGTGCCAGCGGACTAACGGGGGTCTATGAAGCTTTCTTT. It translates to CASGLTGVYEAFF.

The chain recombines TRBV7-2 with TRBJ2-7; perhaps TRBD1 as D (6 bases). CDR3 length: 13 residues. V dropped 6 bases and J dropped 2 bases, with 11 bases sitting between them. CDR1 SGHTA and CDR2 FQGNSA come from the germline V gene. CDR3 in DNA: TGTGCCAGCAGGAGGGACAATCCCTACGAGCAGTACTTC. This sequence encodes CASRRDNPYEQYF.

The rearrangement links TRBV2 to TRBJ2-7; 7 bases line up with TRBD1. CDR1 and CDR2 (germline): SNHLY, FYNNEI. The V segment lost 4 bases and the J segment 5 bases; nucleotides outside the gene matches: 2. This CDR3 is built from 12 residues. CDR3 nucleotides: TGTGCCAGCAGTGTTGGGACAGACGAGCAGTACTTC. This codes for CASSVGTDEQYF.

The rearrangement uses TRBV4-1 and TRBJ1-5, with D hard to call. CDR3 length: 15 amino acids. The V end lost 1 base, the J end lost 4 bases, and 11 bases lay between the germline ends. The germline V gene has CDR1 MGHRA and CDR2 YSYEKL. The CDR3 protein is CASSQAGLRNQPQHF. Here the CDR3 DNA reads TGCGCCAGCAGCCAAGCTGGGCTTCGGAATCAGCCCCAGCATTTT.

The chain joins TRBV5-4 to TRBJ2-7, with a weak D call TRBD2 (6 bases). The ends were cut back, 1 base at V and 4 bases at J, with 9 bases in the middle. Germline loops: CDR1 SGHNT, CDR2 YYREEE (reference sequence). The CDR3 contains 13 residues. The CDR3 DNA is TGTGCCAGCAGCTTGCGGGGGAGGTACGAGCAGTACTTC. It is translated as CASSLRGRYEQYF.

Regarding this clone: The identical CDR3 is also encoded by other nucleotide sequences in the sample. V gene TRBV19 combines with J gene TRBJ2-7; 9 bases are shared with TRBD2. Germline CDR1 reads LNHDA; CDR2 reads SQIVND (reference sequence). V was pared by 5 bases and J by 7 bases, with 6 bases of the junction left unmatched. The length of the CDR3 is 13 residues. The CDR3 here is CASSPRLAGEQYF. For the CDR3, the DNA is TGTGCCAGTAGTCCCCGCCTAGCGGGGGAGCAGTACTTC.

The chain uses TRBV6-6 and TRBJ2-1; 9 bases line up with TRBD2. This CDR3 has 15 amino acids. V was pared by 4 bases and J by 4 bases, with 5 bases of the junction left unmatched. Looked up from germline, CDR1 is MNHNY and CDR2 is SVGAGI (reference sequence). The CDR3 region has the DNA TGTGCCAGCAGTTTTTGGCGGGAGGGGTACAATGAGCAGTTCTTC. Its protein product is CASSFWREGYNEQFF.

The chain couples TRBV9 to TRBJ1-2; tentatively, D is TRBD1 (5 bases). Trimming took off 4 bases at V and 0 bases at J, with 16 bases between the two ends. Germline V lookup: CDR1 SGDLS, CDR2 YYNGEE. The length of the CDR3 is 16 residues. This CDR3 reads CASSPHPQGANYGYTF. For the CDR3, the DNA is TGTGCCAGCAGCCCACACCCCCAGGGAGCTAACTATGGCTACACCTTC.

Only one count was recorded for this clone. The J gene is TRBJ2-1, the V gene TRBV6-5, with D tentatively TRBD2 (6 bases). Deletions cut 0 bases from V and 16 bases from J, with 16 bases between. Germline V CDR1 and CDR2: MNHEY, SVGAGI. The CDR3 length is 13 residues. The DNA of the CDR3 is TGTGCCAGCAGTTACTCCCCCTCGGGAGTACCCTTCTTC. Amino acid sequence: CASSYSPSGVPFF.

This chain uses TRBV2 with TRBJ2-3, with D maybe TRBD2 (5 bases). The CDR3 runs 12 residues. Germline CDR1 SNHLY, CDR2 FYNNEI. V lost 11 bases to trimming and J lost 4 bases, with 13 bases between them. CDR3 region: CAVGNRPDTQYF. CDR3 DNA: TGTGCCGTCGGGAACCGGCCAGATACGCAGTATTTT.

The J gene is TRBJ1-5, the V gene TRBV6-5; D is unclear. Germline CDR1 MNHEY, CDR2 SVGAGI. With 2 bases removed from V and 3 bases from J, the gap between germline ends came to 11 bases. This CDR3 comprises 15 residues. CDR3 coding DNA: TGTGCCAGCAGTTACCGGGCAGGAAACAATCAGCCCCAGCATTTT. It is translated as CASSYRAGNNQPQHF.

The J gene is TRBJ2-5, the V gene TRBV5-6; the match to TRBD2 covers 7 bases. The junction had 4 bases not matched to a gene; V was cut back by 2 bases and J by 0 bases. CDR1 SGHDT and CDR2 YYEEEE come from the germline V gene. The CDR3 consists of 15 residues. This CDR3 reads CASSFTSVHQETQYF. As DNA, the CDR3 is TGTGCCAGCAGCTTCACTAGCGTACACCAAGAGACCCAGTACTTC.